The clone carrying this T cell receptor beta chain has at least ten counts. These data originate in a study of T-cell reconstitution after alpha-beta-depleted transplantation in children. CDR3 length: 14 amino acids. V gave up 4 bases and J gave up 0 bases, with 11 bases separating them. Germline V CDR1 and CDR2: SGHTS, YDEGEE. Researchers prepared the TCRbeta library using unique molecular identifiers, the study reports. MiXCR, run by TCRdb on the PCR reads, gives a single entry per CDR3 protein. The sample lists around 92,000 distinct CDR3 sequences, less than 15% occurring once. This TCR came from a human donor who donated a stem cell graft to a child with inherited bone marrow failure. Material: PBMCs from the stem cell graft donor, obtained from the stem cell graft. This chain connects TRBV5-8 to TRBJ2-7; D unresolved. CDR3 in amino acids: CASSRITSSYEQYF. DNA of the CDR3: TGTGCCAGCAGCAGGATAACGAGCTCCTACGAGCAGTACTTC. Combining the CDR3 with reference TRBV5-8 and TRBJ2-7 gives the whole variable domain EAGVTQSPTHLIKTRGQQATLRCSPISGHTSVYWYQQALGLGLQFLLWYDEGEERNRGNFPPRFSGRQFPNYSSELNVNALELEDSALYLCASSRITSSYEQYFGPGTRLTVT.